The rows below give T cell receptor beta chains drawn from one sample of a study of graft-versus-host responses after intestinal transplantation. Method: immunoSEQ multiplex PCR; TCRdb's copy keeps in-frame clones and lacks some. The sample contains roughly 53,000 clones, under 95% of which appear only once. Specimen: PBMCs, collected roughly 95 weeks after intestinal transplant. These receptors were taken from a human patient who received an intestinal transplant, so some T cells may come from the graft donor. The CDR3 runs from the conserved cysteine through the conserved F or W. D genes are given only for firm matches. Where a row states a size, it is once, few, many or the class of an expanded clone; other rows omit it.

clone_size d_call j_call v_call cdr3_nt cdr3_aa
few TRBD1 TRBJ1-2 TRBV10-1 TGCGCCAGCAGTAGGACAGGGAGGTTGGACTACACCTTC CASSRTGRLDYTF
NA NA TRBJ1-2 TRBV10-2 TGCGCCAGCAGGCAACTTAACTATGGCTACACCTTC CASRQLNYGYTF
NA NA TRBJ2-5 TRBV5-1 TGCGCCAGCAGCTTAGCGGGCCTAGGGACCCAGTACTTC CASSLAGLGTQYF
once NA TRBJ1-6 TRBV5-4 TGTGCCAGCAGCTTAAGGGTTGATTCACCCCTCCACTTT CASSLRVDSPLHF
NA NA TRBJ2-5 TRBV7-9 TGTGCCAGCAGCTTAGCATCAGGGGAGACCCAGTACTTC CASSLASGETQYF
NA NA TRBJ2-7 TRBV6-5 TGTGCCAGCAGTTACTCGGGCGGGGGCCCCTACGAGCAGTACTTC CASSYSGGGPYEQYF
once NA TRBJ2-7 TRBV18 TGTGCCAGCTCACCACCGGGGGAGTACTACGAGCAGTACTTC CASSPPGEYYEQYF
NA NA TRBJ1-1 TRBV6-5 TGTGCCAGCGGGGGGGGAACTGAAGCTTTCTTT CASGGGTEAFF
NA TRBD1 TRBJ1-6 TRBV5-5 TGTGCCAGCAGCCCCGGGACAGGTCTAAATTCACCCCTCCACTTT CASSPGTGLNSPLHF
NA TRBD2 TRBJ2-3 TRBV4-2 TGTGCCAGCAGCCAAGAATCGACTAGCGGGGGGTTCACAGATACGCAGTATTTT CASSQESTSGGFTDTQYF
NA TRBD2 TRBJ2-3 TRBV19 TGTGCCAGTACCGGGACTACAAAAACCCCTAGCACAGATACGCAGTATTTT CASTGTTKTPSTDTQYF
NA NA TRBJ2-7 TRBV15 TGTGCCACCAGCAGAGTAGGCAGTGACTCCTACGAGCAGTACTTC CATSRVGSDSYEQYF
once NA TRBJ2-6 TRBV19 TGTGCCAGTAGTACCACCTCGCTAGAAGTATCTGGGGCCAACGTCCTGACTTTC CASSTTSLEVSGANVLTF
NA NA TRBJ2-2 TRBV10-3 TGTGCCATCAGTGATCCCGCGGGGACTGCCGCGAACACCGGGGAGCTGTTTTTT CAISDPAGTAANTGELFF
NA NA TRBJ2-3 TRBV7-9 TGTGCCAGCACCCCCGCCCCGAAAGGTCCCCGGGGTACGCAGTATTTT CASTPAPKGPRGTQYF
NA NA TRBJ1-4 TRBV30 TGTGCCTACCACCAGTGGCAGGGGCGTAATGAAAAACTGTTTTTT CAYHQWQGRNEKLFF
NA TRBD1 TRBJ2-7 TRBV9 TGTGCCAGCAGCGTAGAGACAGGGCCCACCTACGAGCAGTACTTC CASSVETGPTYEQYF
NA NA TRBJ1-5 TRBV7-3 TGTGCCGGCCGGGACGGAGATAGCAATCAGCCCCAGCATTTT CAGRDGDSNQPQHF
NA NA TRBJ1-1 TRBV5-1 TGCGCCAGCAGCTTTAAAGGTGACACTGAAGCTTTCTTT CASSFKGDTEAFF
NA NA TRBJ2-7 TRBV10-2 TGCGCCAGCAGTGTCCAGGGACTCTCCTACGAGCAGTACTTC CASSVQGLSYEQYF
NA TRBD2 TRBJ2-5 TRBV7-2 TGTGCCAGCAGCCTTAAAACGGCGGGGGGGATGGAGACCCAGTACTTC CASSLKTAGGMETQYF
NA TRBD2 TRBJ2-5 TRBV2 TGTGCCAGCAATGCCGGGGGGGTACAAGAGACCCAGTACTTC CASNAGGVQETQYF
once TRBD2 TRBJ2-2 TRBV6-5 TGTGCCAGCAGTTACCAGCGGGGGGGCGCCGGGGAGCTGTTTTTT CASSYQRGGAGELFF
NA TRBD1 TRBJ1-1 TRBV29-1 TGCAGCGTTGAAGAATGGGACAGGGGTCCAGAAGCTTTCTTT CSVEEWDRGPEAFF
NA NA TRBJ1-5 TRBV6-1 TGTGCCAGCAGACCAGGGGCGATGAGCAATCAGCCCCAGCATTTT CASRPGAMSNQPQHF
NA NA TRBJ1-5 TRBV11-2 TGTGCCAGCAGCTTAGCGGGGGGCAATCAGCCCCAGCATTTT CASSLAGGNQPQHF
few NA TRBJ1-5 TRBV5-6 TGTGCCAGCAGCTTGCAGGCGATATGGGGCCAGCCCCAGCATTTT CASSLQAIWGQPQHF
NA NA TRBJ2-7 TRBV5-6 TGTGCCAGCAGCTTGAAACAAGGAGGCGAGCAGTACTTC CASSLKQGGEQYF
NA NA TRBJ2-1 TRBV18 TGTGCCAGCTCACCAGGCAATAGTGATGAGCAGTTCTTC CASSPGNSDEQFF